The sample holds a few counts of the clone carrying this T cell receptor (beta chain). The antigen remains undetermined. This record comes from a study of blood T cells in healthy people across ages. A J-beta primer mix and a sample-barcoded 5' primer were used in a second PCR of about 7 to 11 cycles. TCRdb re-called the 5' RACE reads with MiXCR, one entry per CDR3 protein. The sample includes more than 500,000 distinct CDR3 sequences, 27% of them seen just once. The V end lost 2 bases, the J end lost 6 bases, and 16 bases lay between the germline ends. The germline gives CDR1 DFQATT, CDR2 SNEGSKA (reference sequence). There are 14 residues in the CDR3. Findings of the study overall: The recorded TCR beta diversity per million T cells decreased in a roughly linear manner with age.

The sample was also linked to a second study, of T cells of mothers and their children.

The receptor was isolated from a boy aged 2-9 years in good health. Sequencing input: blood. The V and J genes are TRBV20-1 and TRBJ1-1; D is undetermined. Here the CDR3 reads CSARKAAAVAEAFF. The DNA of the CDR3 is TGCAGTGCTAGAAAAGCTGCGGCGGTGGCTGAAGCTTTCTTT.